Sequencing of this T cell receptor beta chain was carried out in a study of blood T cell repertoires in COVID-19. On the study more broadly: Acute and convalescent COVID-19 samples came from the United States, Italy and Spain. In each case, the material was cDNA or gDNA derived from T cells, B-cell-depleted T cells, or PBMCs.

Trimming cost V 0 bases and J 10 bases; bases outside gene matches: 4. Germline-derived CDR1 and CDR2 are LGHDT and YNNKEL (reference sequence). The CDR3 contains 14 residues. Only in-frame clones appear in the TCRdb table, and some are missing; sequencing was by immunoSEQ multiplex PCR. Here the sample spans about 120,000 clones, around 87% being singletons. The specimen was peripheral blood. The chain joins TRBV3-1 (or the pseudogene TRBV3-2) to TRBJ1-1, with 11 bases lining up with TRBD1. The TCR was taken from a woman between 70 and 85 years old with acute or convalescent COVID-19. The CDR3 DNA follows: TGTGCCAGCAGCCAAGATCAGGGACAGGGGGGAGCTTTCTTT. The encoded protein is CASSQDQGQGGAFF.